The entry that follows covers one T cell receptor (beta chain) sequence. The antigen is undetermined. This sample was taken from a study of T cell responses to AZD1222 COVID-19 vaccine. Study observations and caveats: Donors were chiefly white British, with a greater number of females, and clonal diversity was perhaps underestimated. Vaccine-associated CD4 TCRs ranged over spike, dominating at 160-218 and 743-854. The study reported that nearly half of spike-specific TCRs target unmutated variant regions.

The repertoire was sequenced with immunoSEQ multiplex PCR; TCRdb's copy has only in-frame clones and lacks some. The table records 130,000 or so clones, about 90% of them present only once. V shed 0 bases and J 4 bases; nucleotides not matched to a gene: 15. Looked up from germline, CDR1 is SGHRS and CDR2 is YFSETQ. There are 19 residues in the CDR3. This material consisted of peripheral blood, taken on day 0 of AZD1222 vaccination. The rearrangement joins TRBV5-1 to TRBJ1-2; 10 nucleotides align to TRBD1. This receptor was obtained from an adult in good health. In DNA form, the CDR3 reads TGCGCCAGCAGCTTGGCGATGGCCGCCCGGGGACAGGGGATCTATGGCTACACCTTC. Its translation: CASSLAMAARGQGIYGYTF.